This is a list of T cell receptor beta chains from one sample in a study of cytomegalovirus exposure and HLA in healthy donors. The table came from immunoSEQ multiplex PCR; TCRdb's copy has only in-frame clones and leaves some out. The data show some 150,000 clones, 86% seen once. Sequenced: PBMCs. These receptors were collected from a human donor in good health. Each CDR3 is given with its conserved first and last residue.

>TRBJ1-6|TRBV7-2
CASSLGQGLVSPLHF
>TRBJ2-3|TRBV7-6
CASSSEVAGHSRDTQYF
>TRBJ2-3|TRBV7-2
CASSSGLATDTQYF
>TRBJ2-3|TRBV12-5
CASGLIQDTQYF
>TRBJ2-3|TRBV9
CASSLLAGGTDTQYF
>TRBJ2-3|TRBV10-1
CASSTGGADTQYF
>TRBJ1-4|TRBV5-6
CASSFSATNEKLFF
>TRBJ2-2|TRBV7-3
CASSLYLSTGELFF
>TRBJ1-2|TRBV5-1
CASSPGGLGGYGYTF
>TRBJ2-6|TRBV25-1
CASSAGQAGANVLTF
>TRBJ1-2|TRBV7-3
CASSPGGPYNYGYTF
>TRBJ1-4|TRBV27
CASSFQQGANEKLFF
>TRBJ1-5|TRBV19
CATARGFINQPQHF
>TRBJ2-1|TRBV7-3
CASSSTSGASYNEQFF
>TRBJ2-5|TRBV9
CASSQRQGAGQTQYF
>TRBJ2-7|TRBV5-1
CASSLGQGDEQYF
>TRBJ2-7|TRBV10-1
CASSEGALGRGASYEQYF
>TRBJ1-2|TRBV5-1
CASSAGTGVNYGYTF
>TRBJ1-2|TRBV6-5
CASSYSGVNYGYTF
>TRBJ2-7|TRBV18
CASSPNSYEQYF
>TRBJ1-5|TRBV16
CASSPDPTKPQHF
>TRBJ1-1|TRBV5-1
CASSVMTGMNTEAFF
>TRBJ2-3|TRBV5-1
CASSLARAGGSPDTQYF
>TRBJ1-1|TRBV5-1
CASSQNQGRESEAFF
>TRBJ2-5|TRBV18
CASSPFREETQYF
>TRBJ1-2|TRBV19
CASSINRAYGYTF
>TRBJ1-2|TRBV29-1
CSVDRVTYGYTF
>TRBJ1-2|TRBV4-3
CASSQGLRGTNYGYTF
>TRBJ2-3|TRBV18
CASSPFGQNTDTQYF
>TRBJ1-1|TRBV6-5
CASSTGVPNTEAFF
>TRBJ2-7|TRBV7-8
CASSLSAGGRDEQYF